Below, 7 T cell receptor beta chains from the same sample are listed, as sequenced in a study of T cells in Graves' hyperthyroidism and ophthalmopathy. RNA transcripts provided the source from which TCR beta CDR3 regions were amplified. The HTBI primer set served for first-round RT-PCR of the TCR CDR3. Using its own MiXCR run on the multiplex PCR reads, TCRdb lists one record per CDR3 protein. The sample carries roughly 280,000 distinct CDR3 sequences, approximately 21% recorded once. Sequencing used blood. All receptors come from a man under 40 with Graves' ophthalmopathy.

The chain links TRBV20-1 to TRBJ2-1, with 12 bases matching TRBD2. The CDR3 is 16 amino acids. V gave up 2 bases and J gave up 6 bases; unmatched junction bases: 8. CDR1 and CDR2 (germline): DFQATT, SNEGSKA (reference sequence). The CDR3 coding sequence is TGCAGTGCTAGATCAAGACTAGCGGGAGCCATCAATGAGCAGTTCTTC. Amino acids: CSARSRLAGAINEQFF.

V is TRBV27 and J is TRBJ2-1, with D perhaps matching TRBD2 (6 bases). The CDR3 consists of 16 residues. CDR1 is MNHEY, CDR2 SMNVEV, per germline (reference sequence). V lost 4 bases and J lost 9, with 22 bases in between. The CDR3 region has the DNA TGTGCCAGCAGTTCCCAGATTGGGCTCCACGGGAGTGAGCAGTTCTTC. This encodes CASSSQIGLHGSEQFF.

This clonotype was observed a handful of times. This chain connects TRBV12-3 or TRBV12-4 to TRBJ2-3; either TRBD1 or TRBD2 may fit D (5 bases each). CDR3 length: 14 residues. V lost 1 base and J lost 5, with 10 bases in between. DNA of the CDR3: TGTGCCAGCAGTTTAGGGGACGCGAGAGATACGCAGTATTTT. It translates to CASSLGDARDTQYF.

This clonotype has just a few counts. The rearrangement joins TRBV6-1 to TRBJ1-1; D is unclear. V was shortened by 6 bases and J by 5 bases, with 7 bases between the two germline ends. Germline CDR1 and CDR2: MNHNS and SASEGT. The CDR3 has 11 residues. The chain's CDR3 is CASSHGTEAFF. The CDR3 region has the DNA TGTGCCAGCAGCCACGGGACTGAAGCTTTCTTT.

This clonotype has more than one count but fewer than ten. The chain carries TRBV6-1 and TRBJ1-1; perhaps TRBD1 as D (5 bases). CDR1 MNHNS and CDR2 SASEGT come from the germline V gene. Trimming shortened V by 6 bases and J by 1 base, and 12 bases separated the two germline ends. This CDR3 is 14 amino acids long. CDR3 DNA sequence: TGTGCCAGCAGCAGCTGGGGCAGGAACACTGAAGCTTTCTTT. Protein: CASSSWGRNTEAFF.

This clonotype appeared many times. The chain uses TRBV30 and TRBJ1-1; 7 bases align to TRBD1. The CDR3 has 12 amino acids. J gave up 7 bases and V 3 bases, and 5 bases lay outside the gene matches. Germline V gene sequence: CDR1 GTSNPN, CDR2 SVGIG (reference sequence). The CDR3 spells CAWSEGAGEAFF. The CDR3 DNA reads as TGTGCCTGGAGCGAGGGGGCTGGTGAAGCTTTCTTT.

This clonotype was recorded many times. This chain uses TRBV3-1 with TRBJ2-7; 8 bases are a match to TRBD2. The CDR3 spans 15 residues. CDR1 LGHDT and CDR2 YNNKEL come from the germline V gene (reference sequence). V shed 3 bases and J 6 bases; nucleotides not matched to a gene: 10. The CDR3 nucleotides are TGTGCCAGCAGCCAGGGGGCGGGAGGAGCTATCGAGCAGTACTTC. Protein product: CASSQGAGGAIEQYF.